A single sample gave rise to the 13 T cell receptor beta chains below, sequenced in a study of T cell responses to AZD1222 COVID-19 vaccine. The data were produced by immunoSEQ multiplex PCR, yet TCRdb's version contains in-frame clones alone and is incomplete. In the table there are some 170,000 clones, less than 90% of which are singletons. Sequencing was performed on peripheral blood, taken on day 0 of AZD1222 vaccination. The receptors stem from an adult in good health.

V usage is TRBV19 and J usage is TRBJ2-2; D might be TRBD1 (6 bases). From germline, CDR1 is LNHDA and CDR2 SQIVND (reference sequence). The CDR3 sequence is 15 residues long. Deletions cut 4 bases from V and 4 bases from J, with 13 bases between. This chain's CDR3 is CASSTQGQGTGELFF. The CDR3 coding sequence is TGTGCCAGTAGTACCCAGGGGCAGGGCACCGGGGAGCTGTTTTTT.

The chain employs TRBV2 and TRBJ2-2, with 10 bases fitting TRBD1. Unmatched junction bases numbered 4, after V lost 6 bases and J lost 3 bases. Germline-derived CDR1 and CDR2 are SNHLY and FYNNEI. CDR3 length: 15 amino acids. CDR3 sequence: CASRPGQGHTGELFF. The CDR3, as DNA: TGTGCCAGCAGGCCGGGACAGGGGCACACCGGGGAGCTGTTTTTT. The full variable domain, in which reference TRBV2 and TRBJ2-2 provide the parts outside the CDR3, is EPEVTQTPSHQVTQMGQEVILRCVPISNHLYFYWYRQILGQKVEFLVSFYNNEISEKSEIFDDQFSVERPDGSNFTLKIRSTKLEDSAMYFCASRPGQGHTGELFFGEGSRLTVL.

This clone appeared once. V is TRBV9 and J is TRBJ2-5; 7 bases align to TRBD1. The J segment lost 5 bases and the V segment lost 3 bases, leaving 13 bases of the junction unmatched. The CDR3 contains 16 residues. CDR1 is SGDLS, CDR2 YYNGEE, per germline. The CDR3 sequence is CASSAGSQGWGETQYF. The CDR3 DNA sequence: TGTGCCAGCAGCGCCGGATCACAGGGGTGGGGCGAGACCCAGTACTTC.

The rearrangement uses TRBV6-6 and TRBJ1-3; possibly TRBD1 for D (6 bases). V was cut by 8 bases and J by 2 bases, with 13 bases left in between. The CDR3 covers 14 residues. Germline V gene sequence: CDR1 MNHNY, CDR2 SVGAGI (reference sequence). CDR3 region: CASSQGKAGNTIYF. The CDR3 region has the DNA TGTGCCAGCTCACAGGGCAAGGCTGGAAACACCATATATTTT.

This chain links TRBV6-1 with TRBJ2-3; a weak D match, TRBD2 (5 bases). V was clipped by 4 bases and J by 4 bases, with 21 bases between them. The CDR3 length is 17 residues. Germline CDR1 MNHNS, CDR2 SASEGT. CDR3 region: CASSASVRTPGADTQYF. The CDR3 DNA is TGTGCCAGCAGTGCGTCCGTTAGGACTCCTGGGGCAGATACGCAGTATTTT.

This rearrangement joins TRBV2 to TRBJ2-3, with 13 positions matching TRBD2. CDR1 SNHLY and CDR2 FYNNEI come from the germline V gene. The CDR3 totals 17 residues. With V trimmed by 7 bases and J by 2 bases, 9 bases remained unmatched. The CDR3 spells CASTGTSGMVPTDTQYF. The CDR3 DNA sequence: TGTGCCAGCACTGGGACTAGCGGGATGGTCCCCACAGATACGCAGTATTTT.

V gene TRBV5-4 combines with J gene TRBJ2-1, with D perhaps assigned TRBD1 or TRBD2 (6 bases each). CDR1 and CDR2 from the germline V gene are SGHNT and YYREEE (reference sequence). The length of the CDR3 is 15 residues. V lost 1 base, J lost 4 bases, and 12 bases lay in between. The CDR3 is CASSLSGAGYNEQFF. Written as DNA, the CDR3 is TGTGCCAGCAGCTTGTCGGGGGCTGGATACAATGAGCAGTTCTTC.

V gene TRBV7-9 combines with J gene TRBJ1-2, with D unresolved. V was cut by 3 bases and J by 12 bases, with 17 bases left in between. Germline V gives CDR1 SEHNR, CDR2 FQNEAQ (reference sequence). The CDR3 consists of 13 residues. DNA of the CDR3: TGTGCCAGCAGCTTGCAGGAAAGGGATAGGCACACCTTC. The encoded protein is CASSLQERDRHTF.

The chain combines TRBV28 with TRBJ1-2; D gene uncertain. This CDR3 has 12 amino acids. Looked up from germline, CDR1 is MDHEN and CDR2 is SYDVKM. V was cut by 7 bases and J by 8 bases, with 14 bases left in between. The CDR3: CASTAAERGYTF. The CDR3 DNA sequence: TGTGCCAGCACCGCGGCGGAGCGAGGCTACACCTTC.

V gene TRBV5-1 combines with J gene TRBJ2-2; 7 bases are shared with TRBD1. The CDR3 loop spans 14 amino acids. Trimming took 4 bases from V and 4 from J; bases not matched to a gene: 4. From germline, CDR1 is SGHRS and CDR2 YFSETQ. CDR3 nucleotides: TGCGCCAGCAGCAAGGGGGCGACCACCGGGGAGCTGTTTTTT. Translation gives CASSKGATTGELFF. Full variable domain (rest looked up from reference TRBV5-1 and TRBJ2-2): KAGVTQTPRYLIKTRGQQVTLSCSPISGHRSVSWYQQTPGQGLQFLFEYFSETQRNKGNFPGRFSGRQFSNSRSEMNVSTLELGDSALYLCASSKGATTGELFFGEGSRLTVL.

CDR3 sequence reads: CASSFRGKVSTNEKLFF. The CDR3, as DNA: TGTGCCAGCAGCTTCAGGGGGAAAGTGTCTACTAATGAAAAACTGTTTTTT. V is TRBV7-2 and J is TRBJ1-4; 7 bases align to TRBD1. The germline V gene has CDR1 SGHTA and CDR2 FQGNSA. Losses at the gene ends were 3 bases for V and 2 bases for J; bases not matched to a gene: 9. There are 17 residues in the CDR3.

V usage is TRBV30 and J usage is TRBJ1-4, with D hard to call. The length of the CDR3 is 13 residues. With 0 bases removed from V and 11 bases from J, the gap between germline ends came to 13 bases. CDR1 is GTSNPN and CDR2 is SVGIG in the germline V gene (reference sequence). CDR3: CAWSVPAARKLFF. DNA for the CDR3: TGTGCCTGGAGTGTACCAGCGGCGCGGAAACTGTTTTTT.

V and J are TRBV9 and TRBJ1-3; possibly TRBD1 for D (5 bases). With 3 bases removed from V and 2 bases from J, the gap between germline ends came to 12 bases. The CDR3 runs to 15 residues. Germline loops: CDR1 SGDLS, CDR2 YYNGEE. The CDR3 is CASSATDTTGNTIYF. In DNA form, the CDR3 reads TGTGCCAGCAGCGCTACGGACACAACTGGAAACACCATATATTTT.